Listed here are 32 T cell receptor beta chains from one sample, sequenced in a study of shared clonotypes between healthy human individuals. Generated by immunoSEQ multiplex PCR, the TCRdb table keeps only in-frame clones and is missing some. The sample holds 2 million to 2.5 million clones, 92% seen once. What was sequenced was naive CD4+ T cells from PBMCs. The subset here: CD45RA+ positively selected. These receptors originate from a man younger than 35 in good health. Some clones in this sample may be carry-over from other donors' samples.

In the case of this clone: This CDR3 is also generated by other DNA sequences in the sample. The chain employs TRBV30 and TRBJ2-7; D remains unclear. V lost 0 bases and J 3 bases, leaving 6 bases between the germline ends. The CDR3 length is 12 residues. The germline gives CDR1 GTSNPN, CDR2 SVGIG (reference sequence). For the CDR3, the DNA is TGTGCCTGGAGTGTACACGGCTACGAGCAGTACTTC. Translation: CAWSVHGYEQYF. The full variable domain, completed using reference TRBV30 and TRBJ2-7, is SQTIHQWPATLVQPVGSPLSLECTVEGTSNPNLYWYRQAAGRGLQLLFYSVGIGQISSEVPQNLSASRPQDRQFILSSKKLLLSDSGFYLCAWSVHGYEQYFGPGTRLTVT.

The rearrangement links TRBV19 to TRBJ2-5; TRBD2 aligns across 8 bases. CDR1 and CDR2 from the germline V gene are LNHDA and SQIVND (reference sequence). Trimming removed 4 bases from V and 7 bases from J; junction bases left unmatched: 11. The CDR3 contains 15 residues. The CDR3 region has the DNA TGTGCCAGTAGTACAACCGGGACCGCGGGGGGGACCCAGTACTTC. It specifies CASSTTGTAGGTQYF.

This chain connects TRBV20-1 to TRBJ1-1; D is unresolved. This CDR3 is 11 amino acids long. The germline gives CDR1 DFQATT, CDR2 SNEGSKA (reference sequence). V gave up 5 bases and J gave up 6 bases, with 10 bases separating them. CDR3 loop: CSAFDFSEAFF. The DNA of the CDR3 is TGCAGTGCTTTTGACTTTTCTGAAGCTTTCTTT.

This rearrangement joins TRBV5-6 to TRBJ2-7; D possibly corresponds to TRBD1 (5 bases). CDR3 length: 15 amino acids. Germline V lookup: CDR1 SGHDT, CDR2 YYEEEE. V dropped 6 bases and J dropped 2 bases, with 18 bases sitting between them. The CDR3 sequence: CASTINGDSTYEQYF. CDR3 nucleotide sequence: TGTGCCAGCACAATAAACGGCGACAGCACCTACGAGCAGTACTTC.

The chain employs TRBV7-2 and TRBJ1-2; 7 bases align to TRBD1. Per germline, CDR1 SGHTA and CDR2 FQGNSA. The ends lost 1 base at V and 8 bases at J; junction bases unmatched: 7. The CDR3 is 14 amino acids. CDR3 in DNA: TGTGCCAGCAGCTTAGGACAGGGAATGGGGGGCTACACCTTC. Encoded protein: CASSLGQGMGGYTF.

V is TRBV7-3 and J is TRBJ1-3; D is undetermined. CDR1 and CDR2 from the germline V gene are SGHTA and FQGTGA. The CDR3 has 13 residues. Trimming removed 5 bases at V and 0 bases at J, with 5 bases between. The CDR3 bases are TGTGCCAGCAGCCAGAGCTCTGGAAACACCATATATTTT. Amino acids: CASSQSSGNTIYF.

About this clone: The sample carries other DNA sequences with the same CDR3. V is TRBV4-2 and J is TRBJ2-1; D unclear. CDR3 length equals 16 residues. The germline V gene has CDR1 LGHNA and CDR2 YNFKEQ. Trimming removed 0 bases from V and 0 bases from J, with 9 bases in between. CDR3 sequence: CASSQDRGSSYNEQFF. CDR3 DNA sequence: TGTGCCAGCAGCCAAGACCGCGGAAGCTCCTACAATGAGCAGTTCTTC.

Worth noting for this clone: This same CDR3 is encoded by further DNA sequences in the sample. The rearrangement links TRBV10-3 to TRBJ1-1; D not resolved. Germline assignment: CDR1 ENHRY and CDR2 SYGVKD. V lost 4 bases and J 1 base, leaving 7 bases between the germline ends. CDR3 size: 13 residues. The DNA of the CDR3 is TGTGCCATCAGTGGTCAGACGAACACTGAAGCTTTCTTT. Amino acid sequence: CAISGQTNTEAFF.

This clone was counted a few times. This rearrangement joins TRBV6-6 to TRBJ1-5, with D possibly matching TRBD1 (5 bases). Trimming cost V 5 bases and J 6 bases, with 5 bases left between them. Germline CDR1 and CDR2: MNHNY and SVGAGI (reference sequence). This CDR3 comprises 11 residues. CDR3 loop: CASSQGQPQHF. CDR3 nucleotide sequence: TGTGCCAGCAGTCAGGGTCAGCCCCAGCATTTT.

Only a few counts were recorded for this clone. This chain uses TRBV7-2 with TRBJ1-5; no clear D gene. Germline V gene data show CDR1 as SGHTA and CDR2 as FQGNSA. V was clipped by 4 bases and J by 4 bases, with 8 bases between them. The CDR3 length is 13 residues. CDR3 nucleotides: TGTGCCAGCAGCTCCCATCCTAATCAGCCCCAGCATTTT. This encodes CASSSHPNQPQHF. The full variable domain, rest sourced from reference TRBV7-2 and TRBJ1-5, is GAGVSQSPSNKVTEKGKDVELRCDPISGHTALYWYRQSLGQGLEFLIYFQGNSAPDKSGLPSDRFSAERTGGSVSTLTIQRTQQEDSAVYLCASSSHPNQPQHFGDGTRLSIL.

In this sample, this clone turned up once. This chain joins TRBV30 and TRBJ2-3; 7 nucleotides agree with TRBD1. Losses at the gene ends were 2 bases for V and 3 bases for J; bases not matched to a gene: 11. The CDR3 sequence is 16 residues long. Germline lookup yields CDR1 GTSNPN and CDR2 SVGIG (reference sequence). CDR3 residues: CAWSPTQGTATDTQYF. DNA of the CDR3: TGTGCCTGGAGTCCGACACAGGGGACGGCAACAGATACGCAGTATTTT.

The gene calls are TRBV2 and TRBJ2-7; D is perhaps TRBD1 (5 bases). This CDR3 spans 13 amino acids. Trimming removed 3 bases from V and 3 bases from J, with 9 bases in between. From germline, CDR1 is SNHLY and CDR2 FYNNEI. CDR3 amino acids: CASSELRVYEQYF. The DNA of the CDR3 is TGTGCCAGCAGTGAGCTCAGGGTCTACGAGCAGTACTTC. Complete variable domain (other parts from reference TRBV2 and TRBJ2-7): EPEVTQTPSHQVTQMGQEVILRCVPISNHLYFYWYRQILGQKVEFLVSFYNNEISEKSEIFDDQFSVERPDGSNFTLKIRSTKLEDSAMYFCASSELRVYEQYFGPGTRLTVT.

V usage is TRBV28 and J usage is TRBJ2-7; no firm D call. V was shortened by 8 bases and J by 8 bases, with 13 bases between the two germline ends. Looked up from germline, CDR1 is MDHEN and CDR2 is SYDVKM. The CDR3 runs 11 residues. CDR3: CASGKPVKQYF. As DNA, the CDR3 is TGTGCCAGCGGAAAGCCGGTGAAGCAGTACTTC.

The CDR3 loop reads CARQNIVGAGGQYF. CDR3 bases: TGCGCCAGACAAAATATCGTGGGAGCCGGGGGGCAGTACTTC. The chain recombines TRBV10-2 with TRBJ2-7; D perhaps matches TRBD2 (6 bases). V was clipped by 9 bases and J by 9 bases, with 24 bases between them. Germline-derived CDR1 and CDR2 are WSHSY and SAAADI. This CDR3 spans 14 amino acids.

The rearrangement links TRBV6-1 to TRBJ1-5; TRBD1 is a possible D gene (5 bases). Trimming removed 4 bases at V and 6 bases at J, with 16 bases between. Germline loops: CDR1 MNHNS, CDR2 SASEGT. The CDR3 is 15 amino acids. The CDR3 region is CASSGGRAGSQPQHF. The CDR3 DNA follows: TGTGCCAGCAGTGGAGGCAGGGCGGGCAGTCAGCCCCAGCATTTT.

The chain has TRBV15 and TRBJ1-1; D is unclear. This CDR3 comprises 14 residues. CDR1 and CDR2 (germline): LNHNV, YYDKDF (reference sequence). The V and J ends lost 0 bases and 6 bases respectively, with 11 bases between them. The CDR3, as DNA: TGTGCCACCAGCAGAGAATACAGCAGAGCTGAAGCTTTCTTT. This sequence encodes CATSREYSRAEAFF.

The chain recombines TRBV10-3 with TRBJ2-1, with TRBD2 matching 9 bases. The germline V gene encodes CDR1 ENHRY and CDR2 SYGVKD. Losses at the gene ends were 8 bases for V and 9 bases for J; bases not matched to a gene: 14. There are 15 residues in the CDR3. CDR3 nucleotide sequence: TGTGCCATCGGCTTCTCGATGCGGGAGGGCCCTGAGCAGTTCTTC. Amino acid sequence: CAIGFSMREGPEQFF.

On this clone itself: Different DNA sequences within this sample yield the same CDR3. This chain joins TRBV7-2 and TRBJ2-6; D gene uncertain. This CDR3 has 15 amino acids. Germline V gene sequence: CDR1 SGHTA, CDR2 FQGNSA. Trimming took off 3 bases at V and 2 bases at J, with 8 bases between the two ends. The chain's CDR3 is CASSFDGTGANVLTF. DNA for the CDR3: TGTGCCAGCAGCTTCGACGGTACTGGGGCCAACGTCCTGACTTTC. Variable domain in full (rest from reference TRBV7-2 and TRBJ2-6): GAGVSQSPSNKVTEKGKDVELRCDPISGHTALYWYRQSLGQGLEFLIYFQGNSAPDKSGLPSDRFSAERTGGSVSTLTIQRTQQEDSAVYLCASSFDGTGANVLTFGAGSRLTVL.

The chain links TRBV5-4 to TRBJ1-4; TRBD1 matches at 9 bases. This CDR3 is 16 amino acids long. J was trimmed by 7 bases and V by 0 bases; bases with no gene match: 7. The germline V gene encodes CDR1 SGHNT and CDR2 YYREEE (reference sequence). This CDR3 reads CASSLAPGQGGEKLFF. CDR3 in DNA: TGTGCCAGCAGCTTGGCCCCGGGACAGGGAGGTGAAAAACTGTTTTTT.

A word on this clone: Other DNA sequences from this sample encode an identical CDR3 as well. The chain is built from TRBV5-1 and TRBJ1-1; D not resolved. V lost 1 base and J 1 base, leaving 5 bases between the germline ends. The CDR3 is made up of 13 amino acids. Per germline, CDR1 SGHRS and CDR2 YFSETQ. CDR3: CASSLRENTEAFF. CDR3 nucleotides: TGCGCCAGCAGCTTGCGGGAGAACACTGAAGCTTTCTTT. Filled out from reference TRBV5-1 and TRBJ1-1, the complete variable domain reads KAGVTQTPRYLIKTRGQQVTLSCSPISGHRSVSWYQQTPGQGLQFLFEYFSETQRNKGNFPGRFSGRQFSNSRSEMNVSTLELGDSALYLCASSLRENTEAFFGQGTRLTVV.

The CDR3 DNA sequence: TGTGCCAGCAGTGAAGTGGTTAAGGTAACCTACGAGCAGTACTTC. It yields the protein CASSEVVKVTYEQYF. This chain links TRBV2 with TRBJ2-7; D is ambiguous. The germline V gene has CDR1 SNHLY and CDR2 FYNNEI. V lost 1 base and J 2 bases, leaving 12 bases between the germline ends. CDR3 length: 15 residues.

Comments on this clone: One end of the junction varies from germline; a read error may be responsible. This chain joins TRBV6-1 and TRBJ2-1; D is perhaps TRBD2 (7 bases). The CDR3 is 13 amino acids. CDR1 is MNHNS, CDR2 SASEGT, per germline. The CDR3 DNA reads as TGTACCAGCAGTAGGGGGGGAGGCAATGAGCAGTTCTTC. Amino acids: CTSSRGGGNEQFF.

The chain couples TRBV30 to TRBJ2-2, with no clear D. This CDR3 has 12 amino acids. Germline CDR1 reads GTSNPN; CDR2 reads SVGIG (reference sequence). Trimming took off 1 base at V and 6 bases at J, with 6 bases between the two ends. In nucleotides, the CDR3 is TGTGCCTGGAGTGAGAGTTCCGGGGAGCTGTTTTTT. Its protein is CAWSESSGELFF.

This chain uses TRBV5-1 with TRBJ1-1; D is perhaps TRBD1 (6 bases). CDR1 and CDR2 (germline): SGHRS, YFSETQ. The V end was cut by 5 bases, the J end by 4 bases, with 15 bases between. CDR3 length: 14 residues. CDR3 in amino acids: CASRLSRDTTEAFF. The CDR3 DNA reads TGCGCCAGCAGACTTTCCCGGGACACCACTGAAGCTTTCTTT.

Notes on this clone: Other DNA sequences within the sample encode an identical CDR3. The chain joins TRBV7-3 to TRBJ2-3; D ambiguous. The CDR3 sequence is 11 residues long. CDR1 and CDR2 (germline): SGHTA, FQGTGA. V lost 5 bases, J lost 2 bases, and 2 bases lay in between. The CDR3, as DNA: TGTGCCAGCAGCCTCACAGATACGCAGTATTTT. This sequence encodes CASSLTDTQYF.

The chain recombines TRBV6-5 with TRBJ2-2; D is possibly TRBD2 (7 bases). Trimming removed 2 bases at V and 4 bases at J, with 11 bases between. Germline V gene lookup returns CDR1 MNHEY and CDR2 SVGAGI. The CDR3 is made up of 15 amino acids. In nucleotides, the CDR3 is TGTGCCAGCAGTTACGGGGGGGCGAGCACCGGGGAGCTGTTTTTT. This codes for CASSYGGASTGELFF.

The V call is TRBV5-1, the J call TRBJ1-5; possible D gene TRBD1, 5 bases. Trimming shortened V by 5 bases and J by 3 bases, and 9 bases separated the two germline ends. Germline values: CDR1 SGHRS, CDR2 YFSETQ. The CDR3 is 13 residues long. In DNA, the CDR3 is TGCGCCAGCAGACCCGGGGCCAATCAGCCCCAGCATTTT. It specifies CASRPGANQPQHF.

With regard to this clone: Additional DNA sequences in this sample encode the identical CDR3. The CDR3: CASSPGTGRTGELFF. CDR3 DNA: TGCGCCAGCAGCCCAGGGACAGGGCGCACCGGGGAGCTGTTTTTT. The J gene is TRBJ2-2, the V gene TRBV5-1, with 9 bases aligning to TRBD1. Trimming removed 4 bases from V and 4 bases from J; junction bases left unmatched: 5. The CDR3 contains 15 residues. Germline CDR1 is SGHRS and CDR2 is YFSETQ.

The V gene is TRBV15, the J gene TRBJ1-5; no firm D call. V was pared by 1 base and J by 4 bases, with 8 bases between. CDR1 LNHNV and CDR2 YYDKDF come from the germline V gene (reference sequence). This CDR3 has 14 residues. CDR3 loop: CATSRVDANQPQHF. CDR3 sequence (DNA): TGTGCCACCAGCAGAGTAGATGCGAATCAGCCCCAGCATTTT.

The chain's CDR3 is CASRPSGGDGYTF. The CDR3 DNA reads as TGTGCCAGCAGACCCTCTGGGGGGGATGGCTACACCTTC. The chain uses TRBV27 and TRBJ1-2; maybe TRBD1 (5 bases). Per germline, CDR1 MNHEY and CDR2 SMNVEV (reference sequence). Trimming removed 6 bases from V and 6 bases from J, with 14 bases in between. The CDR3 loop spans 13 amino acids.

The table lists this clone with a count of one. V gene TRBV5-1 combines with J gene TRBJ2-7, with a possible D match to TRBD2 (6 bases). The CDR3 has 14 residues. The V end was cut by 1 base, the J end by 9 bases, with 17 bases between. Germline loops: CDR1 SGHRS, CDR2 YFSETQ. The CDR3 region has the DNA TGCGCCAGCAGCTTGTTCGGGGGTTTAGGGAGGCAGTACTTC. Its protein product is CASSLFGGLGRQYF.

V is TRBV18 and J is TRBJ2-7; 10 bases line up with TRBD1. CDR3 length: 13 amino acids. After removal of 3 bases from V and 5 bases from J, the junction contained 1 base not matched to a gene. Germline lookup yields CDR1 KGHSH and CDR2 LQKENI. CDR3 sequence: CASSPTGGNEQYF. The CDR3 region has the DNA TGTGCCAGCTCACCGACAGGGGGCAACGAGCAGTACTTC.